This T cell receptor beta chain stems from a study of regulatory T cells in long-lasting Graves disease. The overall study: Freshly diagnosed Graves' patients had used antithyroid drugs for under 3 months. Whole-study findings and limits: Persistent disease preferred TRBV28, TRBJ1-2 and TRBJ2-5; new disease, TRBV20-1 and TRBJ2-1. TCR diversity was lower in persistent Graves' patients (versus newly diagnosed ones).

This clonotype appeared many times. Its specificity is not known. According to the study, TCR beta libraries were built with iRepertoire HTBI primers and CDR3-region Arm-PCR. MiXCR was run by TCRdb on the multiplex PCR reads, yielding one entry per CDR3 protein. The sample includes around 400,000 distinct CDR3 sequences, roughly 16% of them seen just once. Time point reported: newly diagnosed GD, antithyroid drugs for less than 3 months. RNA isolated from PBMCs was used to make the TCR library. Per germline, CDR1 GTSNPN and CDR2 SVGIG (reference sequence). The CDR3 sequence is 15 residues long. V was cut by 1 base and J by 3 bases, with 12 bases left in between.

The clonotype was recovered from a female donor with Graves disease. The specimen comprised peripheral blood mononuclear cells (PBMCs), sampled at new diagnosis, from a patient treated with antithyroid drugs. The rearrangement joins TRBV30 to TRBJ2-2; D tentatively fits TRBD1 or TRBD2 (5 bases each). The CDR3, as DNA: TGTGCCTGGAGTGGAAAGGGACGAGACACCGGGGAGCTGTTTTTT. Its protein product is CAWSGKGRDTGELFF.